This TCR beta chain was found in a study of cytomegalovirus exposure and HLA in healthy donors. Study-wide findings and caveats: In a later analysis, productive TCRs from donors in an Asian-associated ancestry cluster reportedly carried fewer N-insertions than the cohort mean. Most of the TCR beta V segments (in an earlier analysis) were productive either about 87% or about 30% of the time. In vitro assays verified that a few CMV-associated chains recognized CMV antigens specifically.

A remark on this clone: Its antigen is not known.

PCR employed 60 Vbeta and 13 Jbeta primers. Original analysis: Later analysis identified 88 million or so unique TCR beta chains, approximately 10 million shared. Assay: immunoSEQ multiplex PCR; the TCRdb copy retains only in-frame clones and omits some. V and J calls and clone size are copied from that table; D and trimming were computed from the DNA. The sample yields about 69,000 clones, 74% seen once. Losses at the gene ends were 1 base for V and 6 bases for J; bases not matched to a gene: 8. This CDR3 contains 16 residues. Germline V gives CDR1 MGHRA, CDR2 YSYEKL. The chain employs TRBV4-1 and TRBJ1-5; 8 nucleotides align to TRBD1. The TCR originated in a woman aged 55-70 years in good health and CMV-seropositive. Sequencing was carried out using PBMCs. The CDR3 DNA sequence: TGCGCCAGCAGCCAAGGTGTGTCAGGGGGCCGTCAGCCCCAGCATTTT. As protein: CASSQGVSGGRQPQHF.